This T cell receptor (beta chain) was identified during a study of T-cell memory formation after mild COVID-19. Turning to the study itself: Most TCR clusters belonged to a single donor. General study points: That cross-reactive memory joined was suggested by some responding clones appearing in pre-infection memory.

One entry per CDR3 protein results from TCRdb running MiXCR on the 5' RACE reads. In the table there are about 340,000 distinct CDR3 sequences, 20% to 25% of which are singletons. CDR1 and CDR2 from the germline V gene are MNHEY and SVGEGT. There are 11 residues in the CDR3. V was trimmed by 2 bases and J by 8 bases, leaving 7 bases between them. With regard to this clonotype: Antigen: not known.

This sequence joins TRBV6-2 or TRBV6-3 and TRBJ2-7; no clear D gene. The receptor was isolated from a young man who had mild COVID-19 (a few samples of this study predate the infection). Cell type and time point are not known. Source material: PBMCs or a T cell subset sorted from them (not recorded which). The CDR3 coding sequence is TGTGCCAGCAGTTACGGCAGGCAGCAGTACTTC. It specifies CASSYGRQQYF.